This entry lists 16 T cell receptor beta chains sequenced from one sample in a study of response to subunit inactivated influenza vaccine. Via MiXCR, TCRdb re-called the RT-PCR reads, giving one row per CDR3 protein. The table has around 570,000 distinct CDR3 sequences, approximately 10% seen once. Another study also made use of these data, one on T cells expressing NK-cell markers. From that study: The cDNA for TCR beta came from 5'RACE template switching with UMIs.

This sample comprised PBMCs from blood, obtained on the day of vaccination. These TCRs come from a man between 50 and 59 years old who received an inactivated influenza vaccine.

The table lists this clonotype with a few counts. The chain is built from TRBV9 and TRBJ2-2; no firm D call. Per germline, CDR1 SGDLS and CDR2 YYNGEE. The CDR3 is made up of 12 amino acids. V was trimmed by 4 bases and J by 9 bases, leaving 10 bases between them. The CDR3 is CASSTRSRELFF. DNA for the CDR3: TGTGCCAGCAGCACCCGAAGCCGGGAGCTGTTTTTT.

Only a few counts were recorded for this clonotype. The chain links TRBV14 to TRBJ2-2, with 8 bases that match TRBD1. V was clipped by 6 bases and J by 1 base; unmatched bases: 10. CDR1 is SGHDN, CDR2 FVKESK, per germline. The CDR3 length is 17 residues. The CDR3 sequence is CASSQMAGTGNTGELFF. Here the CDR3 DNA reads TGTGCCAGCAGTCAAATGGCCGGGACAGGGAACACCGGGGAGCTGTTTTTT.

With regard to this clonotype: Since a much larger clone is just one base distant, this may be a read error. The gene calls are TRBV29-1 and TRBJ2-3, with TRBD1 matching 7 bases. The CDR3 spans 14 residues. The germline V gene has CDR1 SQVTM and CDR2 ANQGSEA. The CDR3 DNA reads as TGCAGCGGTACTACAGGGGCCAGCACAGATTCGCAGTATTTT. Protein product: CSGTTGASTDSQYF.

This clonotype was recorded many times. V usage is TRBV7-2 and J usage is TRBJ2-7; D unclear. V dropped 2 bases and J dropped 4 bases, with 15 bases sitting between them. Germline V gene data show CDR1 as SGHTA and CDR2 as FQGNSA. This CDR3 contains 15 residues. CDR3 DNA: TGTGCCAGCAGCTTAAGTCCCACCATAACGTACGAGCAGTACTTC. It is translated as CASSLSPTITYEQYF.

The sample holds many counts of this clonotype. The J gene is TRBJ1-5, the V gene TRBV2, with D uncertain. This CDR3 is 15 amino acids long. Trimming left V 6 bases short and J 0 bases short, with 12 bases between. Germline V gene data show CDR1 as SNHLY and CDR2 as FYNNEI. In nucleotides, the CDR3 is TGTGCCAGCAGGCCTCTCCGGAATAGCAATCAGCCCCAGCATTTT. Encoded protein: CASRPLRNSNQPQHF.

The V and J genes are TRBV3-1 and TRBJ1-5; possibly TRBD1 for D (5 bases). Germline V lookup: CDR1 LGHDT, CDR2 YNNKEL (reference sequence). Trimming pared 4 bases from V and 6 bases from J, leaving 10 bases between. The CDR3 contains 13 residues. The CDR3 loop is CASSPGVAQPQHF. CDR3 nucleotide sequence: TGTGCCAGCAGCCCGGGGGTCGCTCAGCCCCAGCATTTT.

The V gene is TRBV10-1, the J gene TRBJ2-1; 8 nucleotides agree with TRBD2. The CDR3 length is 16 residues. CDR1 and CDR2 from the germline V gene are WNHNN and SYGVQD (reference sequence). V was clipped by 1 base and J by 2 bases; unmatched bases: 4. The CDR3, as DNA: TGCGCCAGCAGTGAGTTAGGAGCGGGGGCCTACAATGAGCAGTTCTTC. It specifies CASSELGAGAYNEQFF.

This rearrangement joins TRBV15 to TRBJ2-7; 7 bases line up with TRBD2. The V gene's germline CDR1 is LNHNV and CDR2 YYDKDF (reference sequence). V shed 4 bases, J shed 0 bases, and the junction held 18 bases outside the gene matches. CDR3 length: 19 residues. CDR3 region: CATSTGWARAGSSSYEQYF. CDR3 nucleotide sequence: TGTGCCACCAGCACGGGATGGGCAAGAGCGGGATCCAGCTCCTACGAGCAGTACTTC.

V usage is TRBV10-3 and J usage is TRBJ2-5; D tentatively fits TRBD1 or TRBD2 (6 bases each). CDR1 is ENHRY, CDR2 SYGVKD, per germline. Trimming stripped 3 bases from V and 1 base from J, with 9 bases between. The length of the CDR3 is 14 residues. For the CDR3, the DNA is TGTGCCATCAGTGAAGGGGGGCTCCAAGAGACCCAGTACTTC. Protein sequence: CAISEGGLQETQYF.

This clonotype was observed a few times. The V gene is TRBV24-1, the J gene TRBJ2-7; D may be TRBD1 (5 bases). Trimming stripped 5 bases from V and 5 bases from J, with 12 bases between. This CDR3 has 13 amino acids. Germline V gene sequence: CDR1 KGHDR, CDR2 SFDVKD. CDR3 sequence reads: CATSAGRSDEQYF. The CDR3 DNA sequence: TGTGCCACCAGTGCAGGGCGGAGCGACGAGCAGTACTTC.

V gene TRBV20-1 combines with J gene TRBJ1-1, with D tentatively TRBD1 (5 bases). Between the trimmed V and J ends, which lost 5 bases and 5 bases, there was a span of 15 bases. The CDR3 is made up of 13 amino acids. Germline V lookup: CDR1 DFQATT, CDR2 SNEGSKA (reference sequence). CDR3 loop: CSASGPLRTEAFF. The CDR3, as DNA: TGCAGTGCTTCGGGACCCCTGAGGACTGAAGCTTTCTTT.

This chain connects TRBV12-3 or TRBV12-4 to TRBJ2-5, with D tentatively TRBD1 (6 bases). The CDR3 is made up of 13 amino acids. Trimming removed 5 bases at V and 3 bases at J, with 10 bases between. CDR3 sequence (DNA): TGTGCCAGCAGTCGATGGACAGAAGAGACCCAGTACTTC. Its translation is CASSRWTEETQYF.

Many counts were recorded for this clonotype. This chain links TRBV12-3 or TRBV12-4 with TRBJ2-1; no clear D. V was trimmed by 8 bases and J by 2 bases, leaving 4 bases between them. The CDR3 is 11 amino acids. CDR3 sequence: CASGTYNEQFF. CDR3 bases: TGTGCCAGCGGCACCTACAATGAGCAGTTCTTC.

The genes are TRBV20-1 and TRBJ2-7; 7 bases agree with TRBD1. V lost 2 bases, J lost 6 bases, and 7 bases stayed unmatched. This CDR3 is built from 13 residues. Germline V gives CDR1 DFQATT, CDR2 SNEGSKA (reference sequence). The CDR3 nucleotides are TGCAGTGCTAGACGGGACAGAGGTCCCGAGCAGTACTTC. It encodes CSARRDRGPEQYF.

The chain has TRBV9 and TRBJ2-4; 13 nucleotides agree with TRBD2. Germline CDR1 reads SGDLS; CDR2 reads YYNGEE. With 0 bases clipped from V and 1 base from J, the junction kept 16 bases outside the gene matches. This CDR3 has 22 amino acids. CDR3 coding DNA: TGTGCCAGCAGCGTAGGCTTAGGTGGAGGACTAGCGGGAGTTAAGGCCAAAAACATTCAGTACTTC. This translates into CASSVGLGGGLAGVKAKNIQYF.

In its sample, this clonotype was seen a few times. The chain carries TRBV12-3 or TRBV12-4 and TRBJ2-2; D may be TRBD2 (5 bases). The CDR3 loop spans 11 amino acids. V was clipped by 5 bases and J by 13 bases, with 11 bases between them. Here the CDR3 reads CASSNRGSLFF. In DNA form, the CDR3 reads TGTGCCAGCAGTAACCGGGGTTCGCTGTTTTTT.